This record looks at one T cell receptor beta chain sequence and its context. Its antigen remains unidentified. This specimen comes from a study of Ad26.COV2.S vaccination and SARS-CoV-2 variants. Overall study: Vaccine-arm donor from the placebo-controlled COV1001 Ad26.COV2.S trial.

Measured with immunoSEQ multiplex PCR; TCRdb has only the in-frame clones, and not every one. This table has fewer than 400,000 clones, approximately 87% appearing once. The study, taken as a whole, reports: Total responses of T cells may have been underestimated by the analyses of TCR breadth and depth. Spike-specific TCR breadth was greater after Ad26.COV2.S than placebo.

With 4 bases removed from V and 11 bases from J, the gap between germline ends came to 10 bases. CDR1 and CDR2 (germline): SGHRS, YFSETQ. This CDR3 has 11 residues. Regarding treatment: 15 to 20 received Ad26.COV2.S at low or high dose, single or two shots; 5 received placebo; per-sample allocation not given. Samples came from day 63 after the first vaccine or placebo injection. This Boston cohort included adults aged 18-55 years. This chain links TRBV5-1 with TRBJ2-1, with unresolved D. The sequencing here drew on peripheral blood, taken in a trial of Ad26.COV2.S vaccine versus placebo. The clonotype was recovered from a person aged 18-60 years who received the Ad26.COV2.S COVID-19 vaccine or a placebo. Written as DNA, the CDR3 is TGCGCCAGCAGCCCAGGCAACAAGCAGTTCTTC. Translating it yields CASSPGNKQFF.